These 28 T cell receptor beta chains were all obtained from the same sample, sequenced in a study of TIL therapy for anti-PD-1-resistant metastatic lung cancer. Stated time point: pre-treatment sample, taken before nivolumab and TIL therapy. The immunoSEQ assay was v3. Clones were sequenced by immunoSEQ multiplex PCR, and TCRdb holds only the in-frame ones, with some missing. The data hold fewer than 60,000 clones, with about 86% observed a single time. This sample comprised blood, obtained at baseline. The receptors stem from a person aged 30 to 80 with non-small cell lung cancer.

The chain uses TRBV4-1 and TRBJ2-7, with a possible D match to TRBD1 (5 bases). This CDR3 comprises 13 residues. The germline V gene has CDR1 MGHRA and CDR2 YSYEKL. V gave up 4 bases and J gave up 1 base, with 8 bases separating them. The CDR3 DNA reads TGCGCCAGCAGCCCGACAGAGTCCTACGAGCAGTACTTC. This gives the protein CASSPTESYEQYF.

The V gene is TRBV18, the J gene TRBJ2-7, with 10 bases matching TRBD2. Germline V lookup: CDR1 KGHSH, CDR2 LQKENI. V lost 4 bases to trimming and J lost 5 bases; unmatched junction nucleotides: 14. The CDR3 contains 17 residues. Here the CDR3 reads CASSLSSTLAGANEQYF. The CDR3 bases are TGTGCCAGCTCACTCTCTTCGACTCTAGCGGGAGCCAACGAGCAGTACTTC.

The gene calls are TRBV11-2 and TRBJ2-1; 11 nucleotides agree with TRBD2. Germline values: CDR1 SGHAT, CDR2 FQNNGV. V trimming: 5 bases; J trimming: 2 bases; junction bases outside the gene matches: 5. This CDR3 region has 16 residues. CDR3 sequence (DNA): TGTGCCAGCAGCATTTTAGCGGGAGGGGCCTACAATGAGCAGTTCTTC. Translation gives CASSILAGGAYNEQFF.

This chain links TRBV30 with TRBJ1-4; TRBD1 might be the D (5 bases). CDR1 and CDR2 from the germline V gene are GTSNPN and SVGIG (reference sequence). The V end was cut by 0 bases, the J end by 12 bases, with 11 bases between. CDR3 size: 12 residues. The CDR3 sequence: CAWSVWRGELFF. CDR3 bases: TGTGCCTGGAGTGTATGGAGGGGTGAACTGTTTTTT.

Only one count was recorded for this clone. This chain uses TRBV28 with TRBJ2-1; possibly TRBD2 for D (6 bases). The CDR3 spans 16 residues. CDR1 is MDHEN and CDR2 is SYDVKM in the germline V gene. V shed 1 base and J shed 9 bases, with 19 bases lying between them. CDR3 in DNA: TGTGCCAGCAGTTTATCGGGGGTGCATATGGGTGGTGAGCAGTTCTTC. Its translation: CASSLSGVHMGGEQFF.

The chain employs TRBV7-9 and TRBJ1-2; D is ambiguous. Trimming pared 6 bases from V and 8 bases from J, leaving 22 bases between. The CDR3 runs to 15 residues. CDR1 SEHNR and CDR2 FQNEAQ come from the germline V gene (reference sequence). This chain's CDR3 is CASRRPGSIEEGYTF. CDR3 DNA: TGTGCCAGCAGGAGACCGGGCTCAATCGAGGAGGGCTACACCTTC.

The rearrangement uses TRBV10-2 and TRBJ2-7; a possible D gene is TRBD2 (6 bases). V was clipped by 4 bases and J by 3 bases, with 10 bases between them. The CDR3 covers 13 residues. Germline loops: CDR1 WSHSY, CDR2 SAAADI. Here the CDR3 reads CASSGRAFYEQYF. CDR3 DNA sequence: TGCGCCAGCAGTGGGAGGGCCTTCTACGAGCAGTACTTC.

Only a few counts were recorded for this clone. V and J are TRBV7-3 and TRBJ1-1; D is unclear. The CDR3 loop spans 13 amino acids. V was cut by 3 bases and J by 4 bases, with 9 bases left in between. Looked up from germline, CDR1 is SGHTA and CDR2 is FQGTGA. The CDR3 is CASSFEEGTEAFF. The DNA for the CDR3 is TGTGCCAGCAGCTTTGAGGAAGGCACTGAAGCTTTCTTT.

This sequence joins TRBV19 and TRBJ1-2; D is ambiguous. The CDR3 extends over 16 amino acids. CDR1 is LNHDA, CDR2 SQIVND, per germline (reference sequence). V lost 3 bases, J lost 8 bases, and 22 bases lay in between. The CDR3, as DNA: TGTGCCAGTAGTATTCCTACGGGCCAGTTTGGAGACGGCTACACCTTC. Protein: CASSIPTGQFGDGYTF.

As DNA, the CDR3 is TGTGCCACCAGCAGAGATGGAGGCAGATATAACAATGAGCAGTTCTTC. Amino acid sequence: CATSRDGGRYNNEQFF. The chain couples TRBV15 to TRBJ2-1; the D gene is possibly TRBD2 (5 bases). CDR1 is LNHNV, CDR2 YYDKDF, per germline (reference sequence). Trimming pared 0 bases from V and 5 bases from J, leaving 14 bases between. The CDR3 is 16 amino acids.

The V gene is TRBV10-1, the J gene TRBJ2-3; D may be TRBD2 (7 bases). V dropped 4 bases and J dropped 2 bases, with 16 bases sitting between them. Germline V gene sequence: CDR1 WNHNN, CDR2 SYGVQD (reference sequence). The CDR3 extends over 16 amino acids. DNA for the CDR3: TGCGCCAGCAGTGTCGGGGCCGGGGGGCACACAGATACGCAGTATTTT. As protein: CASSVGAGGHTDTQYF.

In DNA, the CDR3 is TGTGCCACCAGTGACCAACGGGACAGGGGGGTTACTGAGTCTTGGTATGGCTACACCTTC. It encodes CATSDQRDRGVTESWYGYTF. The chain couples TRBV24-1 to TRBJ1-2, with 11 nucleotides matching TRBD1. V shed 4 bases, J shed 5 bases, and the junction held 20 bases outside the gene matches. This CDR3 region has 20 residues. Germline lookup yields CDR1 KGHDR and CDR2 SFDVKD.

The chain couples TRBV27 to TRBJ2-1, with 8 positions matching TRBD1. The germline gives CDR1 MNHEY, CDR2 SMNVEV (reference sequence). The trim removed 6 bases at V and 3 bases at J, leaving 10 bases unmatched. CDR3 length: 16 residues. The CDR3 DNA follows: TGTGCCAGCAGGACAGAGGGGACAGGCTACTACAATGAGCAGTTCTTC. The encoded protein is CASRTEGTGYYNEQFF.

As DNA, the CDR3 is TGTGCCAGCAGCCAAGATAGGGACAGAGGCAACTATGGCTACACCTTC. Amino acids: CASSQDRDRGNYGYTF. The genes are TRBV3-1 (or the pseudogene TRBV3-2) and TRBJ1-2; 7 bases align to TRBD1. CDR1 and CDR2 from the germline V gene are LGHDT and YNNKEL (reference sequence). The J segment lost 2 bases and the V segment lost 0 bases, leaving 6 bases of the junction unmatched. This CDR3 region has 16 residues.

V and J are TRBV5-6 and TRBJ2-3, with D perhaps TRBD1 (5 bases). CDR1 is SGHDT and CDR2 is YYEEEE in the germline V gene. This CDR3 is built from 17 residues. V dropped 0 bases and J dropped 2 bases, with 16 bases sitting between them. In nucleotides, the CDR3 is TGTGCCAGCAGCTTGGCCGACAGAATCCCTTTCACAGATACGCAGTATTTT. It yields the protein CASSLADRIPFTDTQYF.

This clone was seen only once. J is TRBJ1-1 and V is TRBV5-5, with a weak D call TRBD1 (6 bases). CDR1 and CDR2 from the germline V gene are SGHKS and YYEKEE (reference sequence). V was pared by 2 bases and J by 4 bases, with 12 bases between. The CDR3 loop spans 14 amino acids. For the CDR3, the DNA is TGTGCCAGCAGCTTTTGGGACACCAGCACTGAAGCTTTCTTT. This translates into CASSFWDTSTEAFF. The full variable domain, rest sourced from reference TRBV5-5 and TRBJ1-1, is DAGVTQSPTHLIKTRGQQVTLRCSPISGHKSVSWYQQVLGQGPQFIFQYYEKEERGRGNFPDRFSARQFPNYSSELNVNALLLGDSALYLCASSFWDTSTEAFFGQGTRLTVV.

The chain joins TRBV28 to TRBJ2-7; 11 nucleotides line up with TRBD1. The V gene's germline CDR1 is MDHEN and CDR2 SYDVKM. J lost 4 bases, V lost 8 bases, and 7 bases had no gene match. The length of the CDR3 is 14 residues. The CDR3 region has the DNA TGTGCCAGCGGAGGGACAGGGGGAAAATACGAGCAGTACTTC. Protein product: CASGGTGGKYEQYF.

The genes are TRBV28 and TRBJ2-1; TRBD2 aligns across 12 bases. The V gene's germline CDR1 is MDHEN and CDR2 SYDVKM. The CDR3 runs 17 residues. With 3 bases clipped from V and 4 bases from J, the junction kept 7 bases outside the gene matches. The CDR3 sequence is CASSFASGRAGYNEQFF. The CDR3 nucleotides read TGTGCCAGCAGTTTCGCTAGCGGGAGGGCCGGTTACAATGAGCAGTTCTTC.

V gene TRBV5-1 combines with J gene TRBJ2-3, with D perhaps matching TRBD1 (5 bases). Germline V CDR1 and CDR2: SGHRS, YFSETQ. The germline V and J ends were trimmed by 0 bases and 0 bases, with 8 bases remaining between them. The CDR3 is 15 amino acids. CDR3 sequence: CASSLEGSSTDTQYF. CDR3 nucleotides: TGCGCCAGCAGCTTGGAGGGGTCTAGCACAGATACGCAGTATTTT.

CDR3 region: CASSQERRFAEQYF. CDR3 bases: TGCGCCAGCAGCCAAGAGCGTCGGTTCGCCGAGCAGTACTTC. This chain joins TRBV4-3 and TRBJ2-7, with D unclear. Trimming removed 0 bases from V and 6 bases from J, with 12 bases in between. The CDR3 has 14 amino acids. Germline loops: CDR1 LGHNA, CDR2 YSLEER.

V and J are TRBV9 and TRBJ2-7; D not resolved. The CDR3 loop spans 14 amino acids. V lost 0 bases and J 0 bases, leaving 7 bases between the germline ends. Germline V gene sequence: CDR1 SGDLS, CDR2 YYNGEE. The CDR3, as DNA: TGTGCCAGCAGCGTAGAGGCCGGCTCCTACGAGCAGTACTTC. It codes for CASSVEAGSYEQYF.

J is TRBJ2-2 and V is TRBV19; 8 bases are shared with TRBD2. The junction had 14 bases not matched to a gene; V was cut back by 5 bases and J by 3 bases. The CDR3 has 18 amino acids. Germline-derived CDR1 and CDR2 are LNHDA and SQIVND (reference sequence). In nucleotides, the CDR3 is TGTGCCAGTAGTCTTTTTTTAGCGGGGCCGGTAGACACCGGGGAGCTGTTTTTT. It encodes CASSLFLAGPVDTGELFF. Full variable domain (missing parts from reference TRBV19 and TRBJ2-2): DGGITQSPKYLFRKEGQNVTLSCEQNLNHDAMYWYRQDPGQGLRLIYYSQIVNDFQKGDIAEGYSVSREKKESFPLTVTSAQKNPTAFYLCASSLFLAGPVDTGELFFGEGSRLTVL.

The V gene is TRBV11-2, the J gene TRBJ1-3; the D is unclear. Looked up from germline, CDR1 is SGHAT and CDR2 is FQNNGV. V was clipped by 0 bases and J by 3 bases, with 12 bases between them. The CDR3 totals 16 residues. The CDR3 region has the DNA TGTGCCAGCAGCTTAGATGAAGGGTTAGGTGGAAACACCATATATTTT. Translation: CASSLDEGLGGNTIYF.

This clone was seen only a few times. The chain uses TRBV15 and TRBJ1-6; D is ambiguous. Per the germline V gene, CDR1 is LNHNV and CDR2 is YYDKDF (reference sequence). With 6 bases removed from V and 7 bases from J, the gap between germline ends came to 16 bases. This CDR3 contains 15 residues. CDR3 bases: TGTGCCACCAGTTTGGAGGGTGGATCGAATTCACCCCTCCACTTT. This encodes CATSLEGGSNSPLHF.

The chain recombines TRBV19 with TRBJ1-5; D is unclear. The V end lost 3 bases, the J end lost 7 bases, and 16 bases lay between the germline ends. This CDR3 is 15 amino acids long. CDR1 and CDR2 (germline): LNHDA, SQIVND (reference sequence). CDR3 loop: CASSIAPESVQPQHF. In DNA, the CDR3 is TGTGCCAGTAGTATTGCCCCAGAATCGGTGCAGCCCCAGCATTTT. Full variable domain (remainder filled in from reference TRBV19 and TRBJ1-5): DGGITQSPKYLFRKEGQNVTLSCEQNLNHDAMYWYRQDPGQGLRLIYYSQIVNDFQKGDIAEGYSVSREKKESFPLTVTSAQKNPTAFYLCASSIAPESVQPQHFGDGTRLSIL.

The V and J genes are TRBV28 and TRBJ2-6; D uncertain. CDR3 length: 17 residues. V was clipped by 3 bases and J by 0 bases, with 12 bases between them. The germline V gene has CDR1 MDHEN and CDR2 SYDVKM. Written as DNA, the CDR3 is TGTGCCAGCAGTTTTGTGTCAACCCCCTCTGGGGCCAACGTCCTGACTTTC. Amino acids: CASSFVSTPSGANVLTF.

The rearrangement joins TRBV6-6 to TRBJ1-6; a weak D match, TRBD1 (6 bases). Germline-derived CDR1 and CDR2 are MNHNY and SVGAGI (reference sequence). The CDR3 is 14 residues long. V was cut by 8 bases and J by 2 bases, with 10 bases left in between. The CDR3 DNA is TGTGCCAGCCAACAGGGTGCCTATAATTCACCCCTCCACTTT. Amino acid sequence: CASQQGAYNSPLHF.

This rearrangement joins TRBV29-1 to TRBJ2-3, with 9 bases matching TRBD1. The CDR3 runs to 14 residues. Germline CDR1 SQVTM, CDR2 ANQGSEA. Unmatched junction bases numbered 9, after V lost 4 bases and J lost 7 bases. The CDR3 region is CSVVRQGGWNTQYF. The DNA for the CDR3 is TGCAGCGTTGTGAGACAGGGGGGCTGGAATACGCAGTATTTT.